Listed below are T cell receptor beta chains from one sample, sequenced in a study of human T cells and chemical hapten exposure. TCRdb re-called the RACE reads through MiXCR, storing one row per CDR3 protein. The sample carries fewer than 500,000 distinct CDR3 sequences, roughly 5% recorded once. The source was whole blood, collected in connection with sensitization to the hapten diphenylcyclopropenone (DPC). Every receptor here comes from a woman in her fifties or sixties with alopecia areata. Some clones in this sample may be carry-over from other donors' samples. Each CDR3 is given with its conserved first and last residue. The order of the fields is J gene, V gene, D gene, clone size, CDR3 protein, CDR3 DNA. A D gene is named only where the DNA matches it firmly. Clone size appears in some rows only: once, few, many, or a class for an expanded clone.

TRBJ2-7 TRBV25-1 NA many CASGWGSYEQYF TGTGCCAGCGGCTGGGGCTCCTACGAGCAGTACTTC
TRBJ1-3 TRBV12-3/TRBV12-4 NA many CASSLAAPRGNTIYF TGTGCCAGCAGTTTAGCCGCCCCCAGGGGAAACACCATATATTTT
TRBJ1-1 TRBV21-1 NA NA CASSKVHRATEAFF TGTGCCAGCAGCAAAGTCCACAGGGCCACTGAAGCTTTCTTT
TRBJ1-6 TRBV6-5 NA few CASSYTRNSPLHF TGTGCCAGCAGTTACACACGAAATTCACCCCTCCACTTT
TRBJ1-2 TRBV5-1 NA few CASSLASRQSDGYTF TGCGCCAGCAGCTTGGCCTCTAGGCAATCGGATGGCTACACCTTC
TRBJ1-1 TRBV6-2/TRBV6-3 TRBD1 many CASSLRTGGMNTEAFF TGTGCCAGCAGCCTGCGGACAGGGGGTATGAACACTGAAGCTTTCTTT
TRBJ1-1 TRBV12-3/TRBV12-4 NA many CASSLVEGGTEAFF TGTGCCAGCAGTTTAGTGGAGGGGGGCACTGAAGCTTTCTTT
TRBJ1-1 TRBV5-1 NA many CASSLDPLVNTEAFF TGCGCCAGCAGCTTGGATCCCCTGGTGAACACTGAAGCTTTCTTT
TRBJ1-4 TRBV12-3/TRBV12-4 NA few CASSNRVGAANEKLFF TGTGCCAGCAGTAACAGGGTGGGTGCAGCTAATGAAAAACTGTTTTTT
TRBJ1-4 TRBV20-1 NA few CSASPGSDEKLFF TGCAGTGCTAGTCCAGGTTCCGATGAAAAACTGTTTTTT
TRBJ2-5 TRBV29-1 NA many CSVRSDRSKETQYF TGCAGCGTCCGAAGCGACAGGAGTAAAGAGACCCAGTACTTC
TRBJ1-6 TRBV2 TRBD1 many CASSEDRGSLNSPLHF TGTGCCAGCAGTGAAGACAGGGGATCTCTTAATTCACCCCTCCACTTT
TRBJ1-1 TRBV29-1 NA many CSVGGGGLNTEAFF TGCAGCGTTGGAGGAGGGGGGTTGAACACTGAAGCTTTCTTT
TRBJ2-3 TRBV7-2 TRBD2 few CASVAGGPADTQYF TGTGCCAGCGTAGCGGGAGGGCCGGCAGATACGCAGTATTTT
TRBJ2-7 TRBV3-1 NA NA CASSQGGTGYYEQYF TGTGCCAGCAGCCAAGGTGGAACAGGGTACTACGAGCAGTACTTC